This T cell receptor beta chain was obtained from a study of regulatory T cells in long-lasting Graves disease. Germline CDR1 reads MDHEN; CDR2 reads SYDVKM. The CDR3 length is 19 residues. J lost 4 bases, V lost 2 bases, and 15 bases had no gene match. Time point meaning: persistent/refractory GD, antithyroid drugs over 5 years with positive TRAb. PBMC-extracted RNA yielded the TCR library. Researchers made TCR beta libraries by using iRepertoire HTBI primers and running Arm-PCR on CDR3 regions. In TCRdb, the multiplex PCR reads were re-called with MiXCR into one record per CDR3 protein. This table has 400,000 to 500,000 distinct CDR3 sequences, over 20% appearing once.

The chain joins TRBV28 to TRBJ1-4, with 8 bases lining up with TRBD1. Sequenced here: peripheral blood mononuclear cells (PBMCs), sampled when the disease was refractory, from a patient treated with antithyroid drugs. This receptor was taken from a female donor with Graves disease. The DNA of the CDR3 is TGTGCCAGCAGTTTAGAGTTTTTCGGGACAGGCGTTCGTAATGAAAAACTGTTTTTT. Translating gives CASSLEFFGTGVRNEKLFF.